The following is a T cell receptor beta chain sequence with its context. The sample comes from a study of blood T cell repertoires in COVID-19. Here immunoSEQ multiplex PCR was the method, and the copy in TCRdb shows in-frame clones only, minus some. The table lists about 240,000 clones, roughly 79% of them singletons. CDR3 size: 12 residues. J was trimmed by 4 bases and V by 3 bases; bases with no gene match: 0. Germline CDR1 reads SGDLS; CDR2 reads YYNGEE. The material sequenced was peripheral blood. This clonotype originated in a woman at least 80 years old with COVID-19, enrolled during active disease. The chain joins TRBV9 to TRBJ1-2; TRBD1 agrees at 7 bases. CDR3 loop: CASSDRGYGYTF. In nucleotides, the CDR3 is TGTGCCAGCAGCGACAGGGGCTATGGCTACACCTTC.